This paragraph covers one TCR beta chain sequence. Its cognate antigen is unknown. Assay: immunoSEQ multiplex PCR; the TCRdb copy retains only in-frame clones and omits some. The sample lists some 100,000 clones; roughly 96% were seen once. The data originate from a study of siplizumab effects on memory and regulatory T cells. General observations from the study: With siplizumab, mappable alloreactive CD4+ clones averaged 68.8% Treg-derived, versus 25% to 30% in controls. Memory cells seemed less diverse than naive T cells, which seemed major alloresponse contributors. An assignable phenotype, naive or memory, was missing from roughly 86-96% of proliferating CD4+ or CD8+ clones.

The CDR3 totals 13 residues. The trim removed 6 bases at V and 0 bases at J, leaving 1 base unmatched. Germline CDR1 SNHLY, CDR2 FYNNEI. Across a few donor pairs, the naive, memory, effector memory and TEMRA subsets were sequenced without stimulation. This receptor was obtained from a human donor in good health. The V gene is TRBV2, the J gene TRBJ1-1, with TRBD1 matching 7 bases. The sequencing input was naive CD4+ T cells sorted from blood. The CDR3 DNA is TGTGCCAGCAGGACAGGGATGAACACTGAAGCTTTCTTT. The encoded protein is CASRTGMNTEAFF.